This record concerns one TCR beta chain sequence. The data derive from a study of blood T cell repertoires in COVID-19. Looking at the study overall: The cDNA or gDNA used as material had been derived from T cells, B-cell-depleted T cells, or PBMCs.

Original analysis: Counts of nucleated cells, estimated from reference gene primer amplification, were obtained. Some clones are missing from TCRdb's copy, which holds only in-frame ones; the method was immunoSEQ multiplex PCR. The V and J calls and clone size come from that table; D and trimming were worked out from the DNA. The profile covers some 97,000 clones, with roughly 88% appearing a single time and around 5.4% taken by the ten largest. The TCR was taken from a human donor in a cohort sampled during active COVID-19. Sequencing was done on a sample of peripheral blood.

This chain's CDR3 is CASSLTSGSFAQYF. CDR3 DNA: TGTGCCAGCTCACTGACTAGCGGGAGCTTCGCGCAGTACTTC. The chain recombines TRBV6-5 with TRBJ2-7, with 12 positions matching TRBD2. Germline V gene lookup returns CDR1 MNHEY and CDR2 SVGAGI. V lost 8 bases and J lost 9; bases outside the gene matches: 11. The CDR3 spans 14 residues.